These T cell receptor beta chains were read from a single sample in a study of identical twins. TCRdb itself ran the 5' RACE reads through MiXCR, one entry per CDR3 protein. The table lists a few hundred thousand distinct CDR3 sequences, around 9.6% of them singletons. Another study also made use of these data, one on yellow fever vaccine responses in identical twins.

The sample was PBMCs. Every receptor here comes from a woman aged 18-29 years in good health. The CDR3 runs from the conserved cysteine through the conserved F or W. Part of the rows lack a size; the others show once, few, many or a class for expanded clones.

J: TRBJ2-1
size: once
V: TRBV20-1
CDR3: CSARDRLAGICNEQFF

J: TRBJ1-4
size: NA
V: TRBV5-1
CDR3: CASSLDVFNEKLFF

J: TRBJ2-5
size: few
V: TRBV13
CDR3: CASSPREGARQETQYF

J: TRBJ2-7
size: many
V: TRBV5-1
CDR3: CASSLGLGTIGEQYF

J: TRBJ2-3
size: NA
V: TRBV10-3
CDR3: CAISDLVKSQDTQYF

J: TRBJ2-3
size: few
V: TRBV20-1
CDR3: CSATSGRETFTDTQYF

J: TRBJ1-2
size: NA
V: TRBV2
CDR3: CASSSTGLGHGYTF

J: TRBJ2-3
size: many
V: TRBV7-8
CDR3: CASSARLAGGLGTDTQYF

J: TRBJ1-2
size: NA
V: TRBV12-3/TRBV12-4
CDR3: CASSWSGSGGYTF

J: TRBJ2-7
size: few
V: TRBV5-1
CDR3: CASSLERPTMQYF

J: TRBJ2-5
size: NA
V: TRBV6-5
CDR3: CASSYLFMGRETQYF

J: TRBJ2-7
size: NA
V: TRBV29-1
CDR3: CSVDVPGYYEQYF

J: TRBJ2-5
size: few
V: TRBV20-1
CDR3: CSARPTGTLSYGLNF

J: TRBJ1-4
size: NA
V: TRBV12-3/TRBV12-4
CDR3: CASSQLGGGEKLFF

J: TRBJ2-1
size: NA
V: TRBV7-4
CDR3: CASCQEYPSEAAGNEQFF

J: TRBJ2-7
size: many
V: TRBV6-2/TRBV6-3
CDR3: CASSSVATYEQYF

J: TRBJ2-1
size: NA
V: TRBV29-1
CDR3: CSVESGGRSYNEQFF

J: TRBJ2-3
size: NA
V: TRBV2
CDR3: CASSDPQGGTDTQYF

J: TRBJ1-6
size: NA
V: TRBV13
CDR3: CASRRPNSPLHF

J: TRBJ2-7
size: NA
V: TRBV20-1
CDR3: CSARVPQVQEQYF

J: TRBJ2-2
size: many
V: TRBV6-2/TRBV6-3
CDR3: CASSARLGLAGGRTGELFF

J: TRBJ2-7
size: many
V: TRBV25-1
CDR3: CASSDPTGTPSSYEQYF

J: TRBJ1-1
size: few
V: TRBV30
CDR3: CACIRLRFEAFF

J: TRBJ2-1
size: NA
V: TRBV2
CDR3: CASSLLSASYNEQFF

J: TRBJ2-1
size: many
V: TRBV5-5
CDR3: CASSLTGDPSYNEQFF

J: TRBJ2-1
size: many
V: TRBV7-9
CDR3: CASREWVANEQFF

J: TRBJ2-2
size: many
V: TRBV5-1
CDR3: CASSSTSLSGELFF

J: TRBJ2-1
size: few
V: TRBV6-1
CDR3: CASSGTFGGDEQFF

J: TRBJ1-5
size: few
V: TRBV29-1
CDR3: CSVLSGTGRNQPQHF

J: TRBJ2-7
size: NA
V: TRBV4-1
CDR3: CASSLRRGSYEQYF

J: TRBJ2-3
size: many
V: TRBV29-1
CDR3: CSVEELTWDTQYF

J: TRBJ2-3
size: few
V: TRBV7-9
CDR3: CASSLALLTTDTQYF

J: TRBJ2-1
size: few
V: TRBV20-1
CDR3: CSARGPLQEQFF

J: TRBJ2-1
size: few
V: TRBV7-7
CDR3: CASSTGLAGNDEQFF

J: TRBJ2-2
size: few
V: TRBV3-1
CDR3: CASSQVHGLSGELFF

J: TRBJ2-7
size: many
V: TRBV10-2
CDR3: CATTLFFTTPSSYEQYF

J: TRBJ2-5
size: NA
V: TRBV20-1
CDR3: CSASDPGGETQYF

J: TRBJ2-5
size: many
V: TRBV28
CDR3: CASSLRGVEAQYF

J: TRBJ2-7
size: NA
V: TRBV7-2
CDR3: CASSLGGGSNYEQYF

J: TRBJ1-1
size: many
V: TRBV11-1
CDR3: CASSLGLHTEAFF

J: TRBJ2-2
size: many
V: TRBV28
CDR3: CASSLFLAGPTGELFF

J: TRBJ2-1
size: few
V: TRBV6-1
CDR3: CASKEGGTYLQNEQFF

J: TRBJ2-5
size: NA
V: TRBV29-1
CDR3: CSDLQDGETQYF

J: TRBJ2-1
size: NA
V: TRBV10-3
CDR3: CAISEASGSGSYNEQFF

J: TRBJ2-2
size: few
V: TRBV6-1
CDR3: CASSLSAGAVYTGELFF

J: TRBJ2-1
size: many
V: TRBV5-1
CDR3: CASSLGTSGIEQFF

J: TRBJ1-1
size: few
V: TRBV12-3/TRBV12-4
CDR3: CASSPTGTGSTEAFF

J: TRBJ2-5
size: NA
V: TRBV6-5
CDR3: CASTPDGGAQYF

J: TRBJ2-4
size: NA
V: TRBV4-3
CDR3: CASSQDETSSAKNIQYF

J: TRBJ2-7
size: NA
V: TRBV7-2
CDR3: CASSPVADYEQYF

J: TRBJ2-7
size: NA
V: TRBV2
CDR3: CASSVEVTADEQYF

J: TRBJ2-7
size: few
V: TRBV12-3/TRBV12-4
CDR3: CASSGQLAVLSYEQYF

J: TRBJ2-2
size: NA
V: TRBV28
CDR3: CASRPGQHTGELFF